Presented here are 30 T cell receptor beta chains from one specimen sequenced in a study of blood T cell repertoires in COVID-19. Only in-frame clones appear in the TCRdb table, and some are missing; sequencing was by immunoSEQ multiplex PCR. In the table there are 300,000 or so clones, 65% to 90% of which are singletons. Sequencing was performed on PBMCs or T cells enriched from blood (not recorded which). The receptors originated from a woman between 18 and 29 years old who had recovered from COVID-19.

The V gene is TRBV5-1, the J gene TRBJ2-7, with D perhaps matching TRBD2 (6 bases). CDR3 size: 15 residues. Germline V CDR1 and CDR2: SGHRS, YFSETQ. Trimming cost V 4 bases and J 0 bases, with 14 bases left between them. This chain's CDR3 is CASSPGVSLSYEQYF. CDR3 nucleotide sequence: TGCGCCAGCAGCCCGGGGGTAAGCCTCTCCTACGAGCAGTACTTC. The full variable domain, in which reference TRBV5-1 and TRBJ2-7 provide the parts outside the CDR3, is KAGVTQTPRYLIKTRGQQVTLSCSPISGHRSVSWYQQTPGQGLQFLFEYFSETQRNKGNFPGRFSGRQFSNSRSEMNVSTLELGDSALYLCASSPGVSLSYEQYFGPGTRLTVT.

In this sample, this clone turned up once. This chain's CDR3 is CASLPGLSSYEQYF. CDR3 DNA: TGCGCCAGCCTTCCAGGACTTAGCTCCTACGAGCAGTACTTC. The V and J genes are TRBV10-2 and TRBJ2-7, with D perhaps TRBD2 (5 bases). This CDR3 contains 14 residues. Germline V gene data show CDR1 as WSHSY and CDR2 as SAAADI. V shed 8 bases and J shed 0 bases, with 14 bases lying between them.

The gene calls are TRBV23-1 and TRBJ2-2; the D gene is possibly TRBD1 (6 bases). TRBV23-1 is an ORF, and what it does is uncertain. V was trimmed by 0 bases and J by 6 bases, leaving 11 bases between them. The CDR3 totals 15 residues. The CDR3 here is CASSQSREGAGELFF. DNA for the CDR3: TGCGCCAGCAGTCAATCGAGAGAGGGGGCCGGGGAGCTGTTTTTT.

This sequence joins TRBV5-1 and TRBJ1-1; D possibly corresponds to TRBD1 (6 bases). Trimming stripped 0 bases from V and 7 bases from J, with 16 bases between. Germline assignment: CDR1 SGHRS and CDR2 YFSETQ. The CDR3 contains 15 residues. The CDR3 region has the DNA TGCGCCAGCAGCTTGGATGGACAGCCCGAGTTTGAAGCTTTCTTT. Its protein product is CASSLDGQPEFEAFF.

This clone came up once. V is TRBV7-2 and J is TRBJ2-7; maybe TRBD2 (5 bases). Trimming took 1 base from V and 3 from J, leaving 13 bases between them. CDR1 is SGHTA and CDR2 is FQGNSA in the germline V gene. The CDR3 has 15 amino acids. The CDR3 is CASSLDQTNYYEQYF. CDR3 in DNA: TGTGCCAGCAGCTTAGACCAGACTAACTACTACGAGCAGTACTTC.

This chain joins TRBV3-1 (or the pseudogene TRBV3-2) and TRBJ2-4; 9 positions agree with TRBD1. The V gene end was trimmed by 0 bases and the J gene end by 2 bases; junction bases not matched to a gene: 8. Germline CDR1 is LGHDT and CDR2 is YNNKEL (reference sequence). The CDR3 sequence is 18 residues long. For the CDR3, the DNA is TGTGCCAGCAGCCAAGATTTGGTACAGGGGGCTTCCAAAAACATTCAGTACTTC. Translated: CASSQDLVQGASKNIQYF.

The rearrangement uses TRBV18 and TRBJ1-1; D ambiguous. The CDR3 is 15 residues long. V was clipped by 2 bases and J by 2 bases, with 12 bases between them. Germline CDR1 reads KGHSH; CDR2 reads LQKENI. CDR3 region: CASSPGAGLNTEAFF. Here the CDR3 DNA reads TGTGCCAGCTCACCAGGTGCAGGACTCAACACTGAAGCTTTCTTT.

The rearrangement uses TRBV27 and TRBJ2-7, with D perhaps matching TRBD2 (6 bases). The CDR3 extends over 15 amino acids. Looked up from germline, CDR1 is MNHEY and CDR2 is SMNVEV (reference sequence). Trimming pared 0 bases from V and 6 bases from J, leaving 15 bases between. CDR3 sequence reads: CASSLSGEVGSEQYF. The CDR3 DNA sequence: TGTGCCAGCAGTTTATCGGGGGAGGTGGGCAGCGAGCAGTACTTC.

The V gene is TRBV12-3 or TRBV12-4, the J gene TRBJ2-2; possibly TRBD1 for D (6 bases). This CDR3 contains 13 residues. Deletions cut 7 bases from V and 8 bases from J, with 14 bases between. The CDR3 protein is CASIVQGSGELFF. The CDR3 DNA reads TGTGCCAGCATTGTTCAGGGGTCGGGGGAGCTGTTTTTT.

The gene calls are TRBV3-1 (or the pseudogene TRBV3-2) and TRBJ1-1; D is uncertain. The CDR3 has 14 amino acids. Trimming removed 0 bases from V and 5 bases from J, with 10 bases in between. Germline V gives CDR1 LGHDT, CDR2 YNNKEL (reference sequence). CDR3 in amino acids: CASSQDLSGTEAFF. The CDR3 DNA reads TGTGCCAGCAGCCAAGACCTATCCGGGACTGAAGCTTTCTTT.

CDR3 bases: TGTGCCAGCAGCCAAGATCGGGGGAGCACAGATACGCAGTATTTT. It specifies CASSQDRGSTDTQYF. The chain couples TRBV3-1 (or the pseudogene TRBV3-2) to TRBJ2-3, with D possibly being TRBD2 (6 bases). The length of the CDR3 is 15 residues. In germline, CDR1 is LGHDT, CDR2 YNNKEL (reference sequence). The ends were cut back, 0 bases at V and 0 bases at J, with 7 bases in the middle.

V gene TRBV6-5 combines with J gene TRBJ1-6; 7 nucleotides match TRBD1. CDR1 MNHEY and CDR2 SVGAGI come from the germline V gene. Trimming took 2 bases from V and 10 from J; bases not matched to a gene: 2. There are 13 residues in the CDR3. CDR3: CASSYRGQSPLHF. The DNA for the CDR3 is TGTGCCAGCAGTTACAGGGGGCAATCACCCCTCCACTTT.

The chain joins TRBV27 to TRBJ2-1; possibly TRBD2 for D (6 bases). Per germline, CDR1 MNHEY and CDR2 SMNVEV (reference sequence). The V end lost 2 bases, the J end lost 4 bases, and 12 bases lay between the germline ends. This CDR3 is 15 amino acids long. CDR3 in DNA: TGTGCCAGCAGTTTACCGGGGGTCGGGTACAATGAGCAGTTCTTC. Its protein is CASSLPGVGYNEQFF.

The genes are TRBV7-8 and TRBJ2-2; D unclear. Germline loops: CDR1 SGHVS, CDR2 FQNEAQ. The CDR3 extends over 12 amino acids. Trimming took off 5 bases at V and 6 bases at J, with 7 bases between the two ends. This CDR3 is CASSPVAGELFF. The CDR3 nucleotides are TGTGCCAGCAGCCCCGTTGCCGGGGAGCTGTTTTTT.

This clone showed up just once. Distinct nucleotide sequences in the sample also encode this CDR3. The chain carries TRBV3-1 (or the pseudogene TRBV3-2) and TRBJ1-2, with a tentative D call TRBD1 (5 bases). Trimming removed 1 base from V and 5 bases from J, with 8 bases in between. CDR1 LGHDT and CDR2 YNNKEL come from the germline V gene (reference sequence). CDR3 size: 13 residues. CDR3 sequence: CASSQGGRYGYTF. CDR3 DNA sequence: TGTGCCAGCAGCCAAGGGGGGAGGTATGGCTACACCTTC.

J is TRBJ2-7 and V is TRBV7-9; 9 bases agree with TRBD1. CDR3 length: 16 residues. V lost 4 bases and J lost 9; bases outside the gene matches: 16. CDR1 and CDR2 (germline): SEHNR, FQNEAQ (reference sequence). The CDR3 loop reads CASSSRGWGQGFSQYF. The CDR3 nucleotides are TGTGCCAGCAGCTCAAGAGGGTGGGGACAGGGTTTCTCGCAGTACTTC.

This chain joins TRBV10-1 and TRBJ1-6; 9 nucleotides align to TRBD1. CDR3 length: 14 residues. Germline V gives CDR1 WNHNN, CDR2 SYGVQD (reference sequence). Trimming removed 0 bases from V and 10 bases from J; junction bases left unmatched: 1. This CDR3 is CASSESDRGSPLHF. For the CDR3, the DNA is TGCGCCAGCAGTGAGTCGGACAGGGGATCACCCCTCCACTTT.

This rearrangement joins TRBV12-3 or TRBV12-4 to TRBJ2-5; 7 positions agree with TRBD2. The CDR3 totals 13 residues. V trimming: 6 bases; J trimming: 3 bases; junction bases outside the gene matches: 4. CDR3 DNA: TGTGCCAGCAGCCGGGGGGAGGAAGAGACCCAGTACTTC. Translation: CASSRGEEETQYF.

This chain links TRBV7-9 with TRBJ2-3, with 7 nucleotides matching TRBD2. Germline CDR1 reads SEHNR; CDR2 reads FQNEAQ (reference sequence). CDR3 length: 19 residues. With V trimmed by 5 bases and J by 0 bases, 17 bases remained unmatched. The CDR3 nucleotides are TGTGCCAGCAGCCCCAATGGCGGGAGTAGCTTTTCTAGCACAGATACGCAGTATTTT. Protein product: CASSPNGGSSFSSTDTQYF.

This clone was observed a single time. The CDR3 region is CASSHRSYYGYTF. The CDR3 DNA sequence: TGTGCCAGTTCGCACAGGTCCTACTATGGCTACACCTTC. The chain has TRBV19 and TRBJ1-2; D is perhaps TRBD1 (5 bases). Germline lookup yields CDR1 LNHDA and CDR2 SQIVND (reference sequence). Trimming took 8 bases from V and 3 from J, leaving 13 bases between them. The CDR3 length is 13 residues.

The CDR3 reads CASSPRQGPEETQYF. For the CDR3, the DNA is TGTGCCAGCTCACCTCGCCAGGGGCCGGAAGAGACCCAGTACTTC. The rearrangement links TRBV18 to TRBJ2-5, with a weak D call TRBD1 (6 bases). CDR1 and CDR2 from the germline V gene are KGHSH and LQKENI. Trimming took off 3 bases at V and 3 bases at J, with 14 bases between the two ends. The CDR3 spans 15 residues.

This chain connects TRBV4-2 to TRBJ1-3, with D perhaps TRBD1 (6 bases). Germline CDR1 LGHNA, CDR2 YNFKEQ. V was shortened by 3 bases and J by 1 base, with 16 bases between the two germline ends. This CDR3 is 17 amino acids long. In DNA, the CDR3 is TGTGCCAGCAGCCAGGTCGACAGGTTCATATCTGGAAACACCATATATTTT. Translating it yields CASSQVDRFISGNTIYF.

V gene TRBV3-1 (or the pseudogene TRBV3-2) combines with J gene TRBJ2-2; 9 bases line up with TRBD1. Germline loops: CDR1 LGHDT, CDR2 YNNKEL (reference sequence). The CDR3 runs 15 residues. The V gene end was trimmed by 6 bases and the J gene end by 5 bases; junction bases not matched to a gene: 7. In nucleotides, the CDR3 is TGTGCCAGCAGGGCGACAGGGGGAGCAACCGGGGAGCTGTTTTTT. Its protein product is CASRATGGATGELFF.

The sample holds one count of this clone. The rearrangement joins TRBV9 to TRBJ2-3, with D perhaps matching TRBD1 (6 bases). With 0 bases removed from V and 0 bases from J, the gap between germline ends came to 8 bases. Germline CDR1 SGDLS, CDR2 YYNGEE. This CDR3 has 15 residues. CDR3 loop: CASSVGQGSTDTQYF. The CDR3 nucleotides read TGTGCCAGCAGCGTAGGGCAGGGGAGCACAGATACGCAGTATTTT.

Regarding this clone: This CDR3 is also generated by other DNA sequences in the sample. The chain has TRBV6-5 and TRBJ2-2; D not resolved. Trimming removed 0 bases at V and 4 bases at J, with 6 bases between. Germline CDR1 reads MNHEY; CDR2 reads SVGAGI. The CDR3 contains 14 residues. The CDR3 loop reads CASSYSRGTGELFF. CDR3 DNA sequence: TGTGCCAGCAGTTACTCGCGAGGCACCGGGGAGCTGTTTTTT.

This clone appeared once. The CDR3, as DNA: TGTGCCAGCAGTAACAGGGGCTATGGCTACACCTTC. It yields the protein CASSNRGYGYTF. The chain carries TRBV27 and TRBJ1-2; TRBD1 aligns across 7 bases. J lost 4 bases, V lost 5 bases, and 1 base had no gene match. The CDR3 length is 12 residues. The germline CDR1 and CDR2 sequences are MNHEY and SMNVEV (reference sequence).

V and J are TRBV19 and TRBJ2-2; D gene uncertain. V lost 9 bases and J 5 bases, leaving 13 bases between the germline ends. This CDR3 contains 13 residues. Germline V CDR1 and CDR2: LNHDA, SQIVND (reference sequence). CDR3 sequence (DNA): TGTGCCAGCCGTCCTCCTTCGACCGGGGAGCTGTTTTTT. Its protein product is CASRPPSTGELFF.

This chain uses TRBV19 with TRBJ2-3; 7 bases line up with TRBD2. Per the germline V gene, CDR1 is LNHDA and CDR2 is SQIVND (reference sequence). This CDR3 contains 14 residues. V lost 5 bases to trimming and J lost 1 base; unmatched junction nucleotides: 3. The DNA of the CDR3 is TGTGCCAGTAGTGTAACTAGCGGCACAGATACGCAGTATTTT. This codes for CASSVTSGTDTQYF.

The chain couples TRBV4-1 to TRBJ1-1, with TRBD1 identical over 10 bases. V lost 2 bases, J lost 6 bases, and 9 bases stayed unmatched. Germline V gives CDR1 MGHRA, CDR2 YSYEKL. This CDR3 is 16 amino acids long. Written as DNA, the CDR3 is TGCGCCAGCAGCCAATATTCCGGGACAGGGGCAGCTGAAGCTTTCTTT. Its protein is CASSQYSGTGAAEAFF.

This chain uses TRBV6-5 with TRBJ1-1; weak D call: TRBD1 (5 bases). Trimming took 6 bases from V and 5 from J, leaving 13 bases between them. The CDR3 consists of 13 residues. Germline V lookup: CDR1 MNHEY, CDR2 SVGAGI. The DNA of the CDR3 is TGTGCCAGCAGGGGGCAGGGAGGAACTGAAGCTTTCTTT. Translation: CASRGQGGTEAFF.